This entry features one T cell receptor beta chain sequence. The sample comes from a study of early T cells in non-severe SARS-CoV-2 infection. As for the study in general: The chains were unpaired, and the sequenced material was bulk RNA from unsorted whole blood.

TCRdb reprocessed the 5' RACE reads via MiXCR and lists one record per CDR3 protein. The sample consists of approximately 69,000 distinct CDR3 sequences, roughly a tenth of them appearing once. V shed 5 bases and J shed 0 bases, with 9 bases lying between them. Germline CDR1 and CDR2: MNHNS and SASEGT. The CDR3 contains 14 residues. Sequenced material: whole blood. The chain employs TRBV6-1 and TRBJ2-3; possibly TRBD2 for D (6 bases). This TCR was sampled from an adult who was a healthcare worker with PCR-confirmed SARS-CoV-2 infection or an uninfected control (not recorded which). The CDR3: CASSRTISTDTQYF. CDR3 nucleotide sequence: TGTGCCAGCAGTAGGACTATCAGCACAGATACGCAGTATTTT.